The 21 T cell receptor beta chains given below trace back to one sample, sequenced in a study of blood T cell repertoires in COVID-19. Sequencing used immunoSEQ multiplex PCR; TCRdb keeps in-frame clones, though not all of them. Of over 90,000 clones listed, about 92% were seen once; the top ten hold more than 15%. Sequencing used peripheral blood. Receptor source: a woman of 80 years or more in a cohort sampled during active COVID-19.

This rearrangement joins TRBV19 to TRBJ1-5; the D gene is possibly TRBD1 (6 bases). Trimming removed 8 bases at V and 7 bases at J, with 15 bases between. This CDR3 spans 13 amino acids. From germline, CDR1 is LNHDA and CDR2 SQIVND (reference sequence). This chain's CDR3 is CASWGGAGQPQHF. The CDR3 DNA follows: TGTGCCAGTTGGGGGGGGGCAGGACAGCCCCAGCATTTT. The full variable domain, rest sourced from reference TRBV19 and TRBJ1-5, is DGGITQSPKYLFRKEGQNVTLSCEQNLNHDAMYWYRQDPGQGLRLIYYSQIVNDFQKGDIAEGYSVSREKKESFPLTVTSAQKNPTAFYLCASWGGAGQPQHFGDGTRLSIL.

The V gene is TRBV11-2, the J gene TRBJ2-1; D ambiguous. The ends were cut back, 5 bases at V and 10 bases at J, with 9 bases in the middle. The CDR3 covers 11 residues. Germline CDR1 and CDR2: SGHAT and FQNNGV. The CDR3 sequence: CASSPRVEQFF. The DNA of the CDR3 is TGTGCCAGCAGCCCCCGGGTGGAGCAGTTCTTC.

The chain links TRBV19 to TRBJ1-5; 7 bases align to TRBD1. The CDR3 is 16 residues long. Germline CDR1 is LNHDA and CDR2 is SQIVND (reference sequence). Trimming at V came to 2 bases and at J to 1 base, leaving 5 bases not matched to a gene. The DNA of the CDR3 is TGTGCCAGTAGTATATTAGACAGGGCCAGCAATCAGCCCCAGCATTTT. Its translation: CASSILDRASNQPQHF. The variable domain in full, with the rest retrieved from reference TRBV19 and TRBJ1-5, is DGGITQSPKYLFRKEGQNVTLSCEQNLNHDAMYWYRQDPGQGLRLIYYSQIVNDFQKGDIAEGYSVSREKKESFPLTVTSAQKNPTAFYLCASSILDRASNQPQHFGDGTRLSIL.

This sequence joins TRBV12-3 or TRBV12-4 and TRBJ1-2, with TRBD1 as a possible D gene (6 bases). V lost 7 bases and J lost 5, with 11 bases in between. CDR3 length: 12 residues. In DNA, the CDR3 is TGTGCCAGCATGGGGGGGGCTTATGGCTACACCTTC. Protein: CASMGGAYGYTF.

The genes are TRBV10-3 and TRBJ2-1; D is unresolved. In germline, CDR1 is ENHRY, CDR2 SYGVKD. The CDR3 runs 11 residues. Trimming stripped 6 bases from V and 5 bases from J, with 5 bases between. The CDR3 coding sequence is TGTGCCATCAGGGCCAACAATGAGCAGTTCTTC. This translates into CAIRANNEQFF.

This chain uses TRBV10-3 with TRBJ2-1; 9 nucleotides agree with TRBD2. Germline V gives CDR1 ENHRY, CDR2 SYGVKD. The CDR3 length is 15 residues. The V and J ends lost 5 bases and 4 bases, in that order; junction bases with no gene match: 6. CDR3 residues: CAISTGTSRYNEQFF. CDR3 coding DNA: TGTGCCATCAGTACCGGGACTAGCAGGTACAATGAGCAGTTCTTC.

The chain employs TRBV5-4 and TRBJ2-1; possibly TRBD2 for D (5 bases). Trimming removed 3 bases at V and 9 bases at J, with 13 bases between. Germline loops: CDR1 SGHNT, CDR2 YYREEE (reference sequence). The CDR3 contains 13 residues. The CDR3 DNA reads TGTGCCAGCAGCTGGGAAAGGGCGGGTGAGCAGTTCTTC. Protein product: CASSWERAGEQFF. Using reference TRBV5-4 and TRBJ2-1 for the parts outside the CDR3, the full variable domain is ETGVTQSPTHLIKTRGQQVTLRCSSQSGHNTVSWYQQALGQGPQFIFQYYREEENGRGNFPPRFSGLQFPNYSSELNVNALELDDSALYLCASSWERAGEQFFGPGTRLTVL.

The chain couples TRBV5-1 to TRBJ2-7; 7 nucleotides agree with TRBD2. The germline V gene has CDR1 SGHRS and CDR2 YFSETQ. The J segment lost 3 bases and the V segment lost 4 bases, leaving 7 bases of the junction unmatched. This CDR3 has 14 residues. DNA of the CDR3: TGCGCCAGCAGCCCCGGGTCTAGCGGCTACGAGCAGTACTTC. As protein: CASSPGSSGYEQYF.

This sequence joins TRBV11-1 and TRBJ2-1; TRBD1 is a possible D gene (5 bases). Trimming shortened V by 5 bases and J by 8 bases, and 16 bases separated the two germline ends. The CDR3 spans 14 residues. Per the germline V gene, CDR1 is SGHAT and CDR2 is FQDESV (reference sequence). In DNA, the CDR3 is TGTGCCAGCAGCACCCGTTCTGGGGCGGATGAGCAGTTCTTC. Its protein is CASSTRSGADEQFF.

J is TRBJ1-2 and V is TRBV21-1. TRBV21-1 is tagged as a pseudogene. The CDR3 sequence is 15 residues long. The CDR3 sequence is CASSKGSGRTDGYTF. CDR3 nucleotides: TGTGCCAGCAGCAAGGGGTCCGGGAGAACTGATGGCTACACCTTC.

The chain employs TRBV6-6 and TRBJ2-7, with TRBD1 as a possible D gene (6 bases). The V gene's germline CDR1 is MNHNY and CDR2 SVGAGI (reference sequence). The CDR3 loop spans 17 amino acids. V lost 5 bases and J lost 1, with 21 bases in between. The CDR3 nucleotides read TGTGCCAGCAGTCACCGGTCCCGGGACAATTGGTCCTACGAGCAGTACTTC. Translated, it gives CASSHRSRDNWSYEQYF.

The chain couples TRBV5-4 to TRBJ2-1, with 9 bases lining up with TRBD1. The CDR3 totals 15 residues. V shed 3 bases and J 5 bases; nucleotides not matched to a gene: 6. Germline assignment: CDR1 SGHNT and CDR2 YYREEE (reference sequence). The CDR3: CASSSLGTGNNEQFF. CDR3 bases: TGTGCCAGCAGCTCACTCGGGACAGGGAACAATGAGCAGTTCTTC.

The CDR3 here is CASTFGDSFSGNTIYF. Written as DNA, the CDR3 is TGTGCCAGTACCTTTGGGGACTCTTTCTCTGGAAACACCATATATTTT. The chain carries TRBV19 and TRBJ1-3; weak D call: TRBD1 (5 bases). CDR3 length: 16 amino acids. Per germline, CDR1 LNHDA and CDR2 SQIVND (reference sequence). Trimming took off 7 bases at V and 0 bases at J, with 16 bases between the two ends. The whole variable domain, remainder taken from reference TRBV19 and TRBJ1-3, is DGGITQSPKYLFRKEGQNVTLSCEQNLNHDAMYWYRQDPGQGLRLIYYSQIVNDFQKGDIAEGYSVSREKKESFPLTVTSAQKNPTAFYLCASTFGDSFSGNTIYFGEGSWLTVV.

CDR3 nucleotide sequence: TGTGCCAGCAGCCAAGTCGATAAGCATGAGCAGTTCTTC. Its protein is CASSQVDKHEQFF. The rearrangement uses TRBV4-2 and TRBJ2-1, with no clear D. The V gene's germline CDR1 is LGHNA and CDR2 YNFKEQ. Trimming removed 1 base from V and 8 bases from J, with 9 bases in between. The CDR3 runs 13 residues.

V is TRBV3-1 (or the pseudogene TRBV3-2) and J is TRBJ1-1; possible D gene TRBD1, 6 bases. Trimming removed 6 bases at V and 5 bases at J, with 16 bases between. The length of the CDR3 is 14 residues. Germline CDR1 is LGHDT and CDR2 is YNNKEL (reference sequence). The CDR3 DNA sequence: TGTGCCAGCAGGGTACAGGGTGGGGGTACTGAAGCTTTCTTT. It codes for CASRVQGGGTEAFF.

CDR3: CASSLGQGVSSYNSPLHF. The CDR3, as DNA: TGTGCCAGCAGCTTGGGACAGGGCGTCAGCTCCTATAATTCACCCCTCCACTTT. The chain joins TRBV5-4 to TRBJ1-6; TRBD1 matches 7 bases. Germline CDR1 reads SGHNT; CDR2 reads YYREEE (reference sequence). V gave up 0 bases and J gave up 0 bases; unmatched junction bases: 6. This CDR3 is built from 18 residues.

The chain links TRBV18 to TRBJ2-2, with TRBD1 identical over 7 bases. J was trimmed by 1 base and V by 1 base; bases with no gene match: 15. Germline CDR1 reads KGHSH; CDR2 reads LQKENI. The CDR3 spans 20 residues. CDR3 sequence: CASSPRRGGQPARNTGELFF. CDR3 coding DNA: TGTGCCAGCTCACCACGACGAGGGGGCCAGCCGGCTAGGAACACCGGGGAGCTGTTTTTT.

This chain links TRBV6-4 with TRBJ2-1, with TRBD2 matching 11 bases. Germline-derived CDR1 and CDR2 are MRHNA and SNTAGT. CDR3 size: 14 residues. V dropped 6 bases and J dropped 9; count of bases not matched to a gene: 7. CDR3 sequence reads: CASSPMTSGIEQFF. In nucleotides, the CDR3 is TGTGCCAGCAGCCCCATGACTAGCGGGATTGAGCAGTTCTTC.

The genes are TRBV2 and TRBJ2-3, with 9 bases matching TRBD2. The germline V gene has CDR1 SNHLY and CDR2 FYNNEI. The CDR3 extends over 13 amino acids. With V trimmed by 8 bases and J by 1 base, 1 base remained unmatched. The chain's CDR3 is CASRTSGTDTQYF. CDR3 sequence (DNA): TGTGCCAGCCGGACTAGCGGCACAGATACGCAGTATTTT.

The gene calls are TRBV5-4 and TRBJ1-1; the D gene is possibly TRBD1 (5 bases). Germline V lookup: CDR1 SGHNT, CDR2 YYREEE (reference sequence). This CDR3 contains 16 residues. The germline V and J ends were trimmed by 0 bases and 4 bases, with 16 bases remaining between them. CDR3: CASSLEGGGGSTEAFF. The CDR3 DNA reads as TGTGCCAGCAGCTTGGAGGGTGGCGGGGGGAGCACTGAAGCTTTCTTT.

The V call is TRBV9, the J call TRBJ2-1; D not resolved. CDR1 is SGDLS and CDR2 is YYNGEE in the germline V gene. This CDR3 is 13 amino acids long. V shed 5 bases and J shed 0 bases, with 6 bases lying between them. Here the CDR3 reads CASSLSSYNEQFF. In nucleotides, the CDR3 is TGTGCCAGCAGTCTTAGCTCCTACAATGAGCAGTTCTTC.